This is a list of T cell receptor beta chains from one sample in a study of cytomegalovirus exposure and HLA in healthy donors. Measured with immunoSEQ multiplex PCR; TCRdb has only the in-frame clones, and not every one. The repertoire holds about 180,000 clones, with around nine tenths as singletons. Material for sequencing was PBMCs. These receptors all come from a woman younger than 45 in good health and CMV-seronegative. CDR3s include the opening cysteine and the closing phenylalanine or tryptophan. The D gene is left open where the match is weak. Clone size is stated in some rows and not others, as once, few, many or a class when expanded.

D	V	size	J	CDR3	DNA
TRBD1	TRBV7-9	NA	TRBJ2-7	CASSSPSGDRDRGYEQYF	TGTGCCAGCAGCTCTCCCTCGGGGGACCGGGACAGGGGCTACGAGCAGTACTTC
TRBD2	TRBV6-4	NA	TRBJ2-1	CASSDSSGGADEQFF	TGTGCCAGCAGTGACTCTAGCGGGGGGGCCGATGAGCAGTTCTTC
TRBD2	TRBV27	NA	TRBJ2-7	CASSLKGLAGGYEQYF	TGTGCCAGCAGTTTAAAGGGACTAGCGGGGGGCTACGAGCAGTACTTC
NA	TRBV2	once	TRBJ1-4	CASSENLGGHVNEKLFF	TGTGCCAGCAGTGAAAATTTAGGGGGACATGTGAATGAAAAACTGTTTTTT
TRBD2	TRBV4-1	NA	TRBJ2-1	CASSLHRTGSGGANEQFF	TGCGCCAGCAGCCTACATCGGACCGGATCGGGGGGGGCCAATGAGCAGTTCTTC
NA	TRBV27	NA	TRBJ2-2	CASSLLAGSTGELFF	TGTGCCAGCAGTTTACTGGCGGGTAGCACCGGGGAGCTGTTTTTT
NA	TRBV4-1	NA	TRBJ1-1	CASSQGPLNTEAFF	TGCGCCAGCAGCCAAGGTCCCCTTAACACTGAAGCTTTCTTT
TRBD1	TRBV7-9	NA	TRBJ2-3	CASSLGDRDGDTQYF	TGTGCCAGCAGCTTAGGGGACAGGGATGGAGATACGCAGTATTTT
TRBD1	TRBV7-9	NA	TRBJ2-2	CASSHDRASAGELFF	TGTGCCAGCAGCCACGACAGGGCCAGCGCCGGGGAGCTGTTTTTT
NA	TRBV5-1	NA	TRBJ1-2	CASSLVGSSNYGYTF	TGCGCCAGCAGCTTGGTTGGCAGTTCTAACTATGGCTACACCTTC
NA	TRBV30	NA	TRBJ1-1	CAWSWRGNTEAFF	TGTGCCTGGAGTTGGCGGGGGAACACTGAAGCTTTCTTT
NA	TRBV19	few	TRBJ2-7	CASSISGNSYEQYF	TGTGCCAGTAGTATTTCCGGTAATTCCTACGAGCAGTACTTC
TRBD2	TRBV6-5	NA	TRBJ2-1	CASSYSRGGAYNEQFF	TGTGCCAGCAGTTACTCCCGGGGGGGCGCCTACAATGAGCAGTTCTTC
NA	TRBV11-2	NA	TRBJ2-7	CASSLGPGVSSYEQYF	TGTGCCAGCAGCTTAGGTCCCGGGGTAAGCTCCTACGAGCAGTACTTC
TRBD2	TRBV5-6	NA	TRBJ2-1	CASKGTSGDNEQFF	TGTGCCAGCAAGGGGACTAGCGGCGACAATGAGCAGTTCTTC
TRBD2	TRBV5-4	NA	TRBJ2-7	CASSLGLAGVTYEQYF	TGTGCCAGCAGCTTGGGACTAGCGGGGGTAACCTACGAGCAGTACTTC
TRBD1	TRBV27	NA	TRBJ1-1	CASSLRTGGYIGTEAFF	TGTGCCAGCAGTCTTCGGACAGGGGGGTACATTGGCACTGAAGCTTTCTTT
NA	TRBV6-4	few	TRBJ2-3	CASSPLAGAIDTQYF	TGTGCCAGCAGTCCCCTGGCGGGGGCAATAGATACGCAGTATTTT
NA	TRBV27	NA	TRBJ1-2	CASSLVKGGTNYGYTF	TGTGCCAGCAGTTTAGTAAAGGGGGGGACTAACTATGGCTACACCTTC
NA	TRBV29-1	once	TRBJ1-1	CSVENIGVPEAFF	TGCAGCGTTGAGAATATAGGGGTCCCTGAAGCTTTCTTT
NA	TRBV6-1	NA	TRBJ1-1	CASSVKQVGTEAFF	TGTGCCAGCAGTGTTAAACAGGTAGGCACTGAAGCTTTCTTT
NA	TRBV27	NA	TRBJ1-2	CASSLARSGYGYTF	TGTGCCAGCAGTTTAGCCAGGTCCGGCTATGGCTACACCTTC
TRBD1	TRBV5-1	NA	TRBJ1-1	CASSWGTGEKKAFF	TGCGCCAGCAGCTGGGGGACAGGGGAAAAAAAAGCTTTCTTT
TRBD1	TRBV27	NA	TRBJ2-7	CASKPGQGVYEQYF	TGTGCCAGCAAACCGGGACAGGGTGTATACGAGCAGTACTTC
TRBD2	TRBV4-2	NA	TRBJ2-3	CASRTSGEARDTQYF	TGTGCCAGTAGGACTAGCGGGGAGGCTCGGGATACGCAGTATTTT